The 14 T cell receptor beta chains listed next were all sequenced from one sample in a study of regulatory T cells in long-lasting Graves disease (dated by TCRdb to the early 2020s). The time point label here, explained by the study, means: newly diagnosed GD, antithyroid drugs for less than 3 months. RNA was extracted from PBMCs in TRIzol for both TCR sequencing and RNA sequencing. The library was produced with multiplex PCR. The run used an Illumina HiSeq 4000. iRepertoire HTBI primers and Arm-PCR amplification of CDR3 regions were used to construct TCR beta libraries. TCRdb reprocessed the public reads (quality trimming at Q25 with fastp, clone calling with MiXCR) and kept in-frame beta chains. When rows share a CDR3 protein, they turn into one entry using the most common DNA and genes. The table for this sample lists over 350,000 distinct CDR3 sequences; over 14% of them were counted only once. Jointly, the top ten make up approximately 8% of the sample.

In addition, the sample was reused for a study of T cells in Graves' hyperthyroidism and ophthalmopathy.

The sample here was peripheral blood mononuclear cells (PBMCs), taken at new diagnosis, from a patient treated with antithyroid drugs. The receptors were gathered from a woman aged 40-49 years with Graves disease. Donor details come from another sample of the same person, matched by shared clones.

Remarks on this clonotype: Being one base from a much bigger clone, this may be a read error. V is TRBV20-1 and J is TRBJ2-7; tentatively, D is TRBD2 (5 bases). V lost 1 base, J lost 3 bases, and 13 bases lay in between. This CDR3 has 14 residues. Germline V CDR1 and CDR2: DFQATT, SNEGSKA (reference sequence). The CDR3 DNA is TGCAGTGCTAGAGGACTAAAGCTCGGCTACGAGCAGTACTTC. The encoded protein is CSARGLKLGYEQYF.

There are many counts of this clonotype. The V call is TRBV7-2, the J call TRBJ2-3; possible D gene TRBD1, 6 bases. CDR1 and CDR2 (germline): SGHTA, FQGNSA. V shed 3 bases and J shed 1 base, with 11 bases lying between them. The CDR3 extends over 15 amino acids. The CDR3 DNA sequence: TGTGCCAGCAGCTTTTTCGCAGGGGGCACAGATACGCAGTATTTT. Translating gives CASSFFAGGTDTQYF.

About this clonotype itself: A read error may produce the germline difference seen at one junction end. The rearrangement links TRBV27 to TRBJ2-1; D tentatively fits TRBD1 or TRBD2 (6 bases each). Germline V CDR1 and CDR2: MNHEY, SMNVEV (reference sequence). This CDR3 has 15 amino acids. The DNA for the CDR3 is TGTGCCGGCAGTACTACCGGGGGCGTCTACAGTGAGCAGTTCTTC. Its translation: CAGSTTGGVYSEQFF.

At least ten counts were recorded for this clonotype. The rearrangement uses TRBV11-2 and TRBJ2-7; the D gene is possibly TRBD2 (5 bases). Per germline, CDR1 SGHAT and CDR2 FQNNGV. Trimming removed 6 bases from V and 3 bases from J, with 9 bases in between. This CDR3 contains 12 residues. The CDR3, as DNA: TGTGCCAGCAGGGACTCCCTCTACGAGCAGTACTTC. Translating it yields CASRDSLYEQYF.

This clonotype has at least ten counts. CDR3 bases: TGTGCCAGCAGCTTGGGGGAACTAGCGGGGAGTGAGACCCAGTACTTC. It yields the protein CASSLGELAGSETQYF. The chain combines TRBV5-8 with TRBJ2-5; 10 bases are shared with TRBD2. With 0 bases clipped from V and 5 bases from J, the junction kept 7 bases outside the gene matches. Germline-derived CDR1 and CDR2 are SGHTS and YDEGEE. The CDR3 has 16 residues.

This clonotype occurred many times. The chain uses TRBV3-1 and TRBJ2-7; no reliable D call. V was shortened by 0 bases and J by 3 bases, with 12 bases between the two germline ends. Germline V gene sequence: CDR1 LGHDT, CDR2 YNNKEL (reference sequence). There are 15 residues in the CDR3. In DNA form, the CDR3 reads TGTGCCAGCAGCCAAGATATCACAGTATACTACGAGCAGTACTTC. Protein: CASSQDITVYYEQYF.

This clonotype was seen many times. The rearrangement uses TRBV11-3 and TRBJ1-2; 10 bases align to TRBD1. The CDR3 totals 17 residues. With 5 bases clipped from V and 7 bases from J, the junction kept 16 bases outside the gene matches. In germline, CDR1 is SGHNT, CDR2 YENEEA. CDR3 sequence: CASSASGTGATEFGYTF. The DNA of the CDR3 is TGTGCCAGCAGCGCTTCCGGGACAGGGGCGACGGAGTTTGGCTACACCTTC.

The chain links TRBV6-2 or TRBV6-3 to TRBJ2-7; D gene uncertain. This CDR3 has 12 residues. Germline-derived CDR1 and CDR2 are MNHEY and SVGEGT. V lost 10 bases, J lost 5 bases, and 15 bases lay in between. This CDR3 is CATGQLWDEQYF. The DNA of the CDR3 is TGTGCCACCGGCCAGTTATGGGACGAGCAGTACTTC.

The chain combines TRBV4-2 with TRBJ2-7; no clear D. V lost 0 bases and J lost 2, with 11 bases in between. The CDR3 has 15 amino acids. Germline V lookup: CDR1 LGHNA, CDR2 YNFKEQ. CDR3 DNA: TGTGCCAGCAGCCAAGACCGAACTGCGACCTACGAGCAGTACTTC. Protein sequence: CASSQDRTATYEQYF.

This clonotype was detected only a few times. One junction end does not reproduce the germline sequence, and a read error may be involved. The V gene is TRBV6-2 or TRBV6-3, the J gene TRBJ2-1; D ambiguous. This CDR3 region has 14 residues. CDR1 and CDR2 (germline): MNHEY, SVGEGT. The CDR3, as DNA: TGTGCCAGCAGTTTTGCGTTCTCCTACAATGGGCAGTTCTTC. This gives the protein CASSFAFSYNGQFF.

This clonotype was detected only a few times. The gene calls are TRBV20-1 and TRBJ2-1; no clear D. The CDR3 is 12 amino acids. Germline CDR1 reads DFQATT; CDR2 reads SNEGSKA (reference sequence). V gave up 2 bases and J gave up 4 bases, with 6 bases separating them. The CDR3 bases are TGCAGTGCTAGACCCCGTTACAATGAGCAGTTCTTC. Translation: CSARPRYNEQFF.

The V and J genes are TRBV20-1 and TRBJ2-3; tentative D call: TRBD2 (6 bases). Germline V CDR1 and CDR2: DFQATT, SNEGSKA (reference sequence). There are 15 residues in the CDR3. V lost 0 bases to trimming and J lost 4 bases, with 14 bases between them. CDR3 in amino acids: CSARDHRELADTQYF. The CDR3 nucleotides read TGCAGTGCTAGAGATCATCGGGAGTTGGCAGATACGCAGTATTTT.

This clonotype was seen many times. V is TRBV2 and J is TRBJ2-5, with 8 nucleotides matching TRBD1. CDR3 length equals 12 residues. V dropped 8 bases and J dropped 5; count of bases not matched to a gene: 4. The germline V gene has CDR1 SNHLY and CDR2 FYNNEI. CDR3 sequence reads: CASGQGYETQYF. Here the CDR3 DNA reads TGTGCCAGCGGACAGGGCTACGAGACCCAGTACTTC.

This clonotype was observed a few times. The CDR3 sequence is CASSATRGSEKLFF. CDR3 DNA: TGTGCCAGCAGTGCGACAAGGGGGTCGGAAAAACTGTTTTTT. The V call is TRBV2, the J call TRBJ1-4; D possibly corresponds to TRBD1 (6 bases). The CDR3 totals 14 residues. V was trimmed by 4 bases and J by 8 bases, leaving 14 bases between them. Germline assignment: CDR1 SNHLY and CDR2 FYNNEI. Together with reference TRBV2 and TRBJ1-4, the CDR3 gives the full variable domain: EPEVTQTPSHQVTQMGQEVILRCVPISNHLYFYWYRQILGQKVEFLVSFYNNEISEKSEIFDDQFSVERPDGSNFTLKIRSTKLEDSAMYFCASSATRGSEKLFFGSGTQLSVL.